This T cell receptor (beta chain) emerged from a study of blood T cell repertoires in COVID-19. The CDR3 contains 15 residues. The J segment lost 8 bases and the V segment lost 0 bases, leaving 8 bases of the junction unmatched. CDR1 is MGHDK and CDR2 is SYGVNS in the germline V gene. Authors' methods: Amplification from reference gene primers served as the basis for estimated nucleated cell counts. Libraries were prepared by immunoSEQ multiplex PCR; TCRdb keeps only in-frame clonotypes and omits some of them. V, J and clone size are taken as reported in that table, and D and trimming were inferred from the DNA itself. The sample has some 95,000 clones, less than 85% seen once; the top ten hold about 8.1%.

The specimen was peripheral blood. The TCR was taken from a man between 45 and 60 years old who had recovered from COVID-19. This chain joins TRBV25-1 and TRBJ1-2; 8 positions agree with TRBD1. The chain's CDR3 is CASSEYDRGLGGYTF. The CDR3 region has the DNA TGTGCCAGCAGTGAATACGACAGGGGTTTGGGAGGCTACACCTTC.